This T cell receptor (beta chain) was profiled in a study of OX40 agonist ivuxolimab in advanced cancers. Assay: immunoSEQ multiplex PCR; the TCRdb copy retains only in-frame clones and omits some. The sample lists 65,000 to 95,000 clones; approximately 94% were seen once. Per germline, CDR1 SGHTA and CDR2 FQGNSA. CDR3 length: 13 residues. V lost 5 bases, J lost 6 bases, and 14 bases lay in between. Sequenced here: CD4+ or CD8+ T cells sorted from blood, sampled in a trial of the OX40 agonist ivuxolimab. The V and J genes are TRBV7-2 and TRBJ2-7; no clear D. The sequence derives from an adult with an advanced solid tumor such as melanoma, head and neck, liver or kidney cancer. DNA for the CDR3: TGTGCCAGCAGCCCGTCGGTAGTTCGCGAGCAGTACTTC. It translates to CASSPSVVREQYF.